This T cell receptor (beta chain) was sequenced for a study of T cell responses to AZD1222 COVID-19 vaccine. This table comes from immunoSEQ multiplex PCR, and its TCRdb copy is limited to in-frame clones, with some not included. There are about 120,000 clones in the sample; 65% to 90% occur only once, and about 27% lies in the top ten. Looked up from germline, CDR1 is LGHDT and CDR2 is YNNKEL (reference sequence). The V end was cut by 0 bases, the J end by 3 bases, with 20 bases between. The CDR3 covers 18 residues. The sequenced sample was peripheral blood, obtained 28 days after the second AZD1222 dose. This receptor was taken from an adult who received the AZD1222 COVID-19 vaccine. The chain has TRBV3-1 (or the pseudogene TRBV3-2) and TRBJ1-1; D gene unclear. The CDR3 DNA sequence: TGTGCCAGCAGCCAAGATAATGGGCTGCCCTTGAGAGACACTGAAGCTTTCTTT. Translating it yields CASSQDNGLPLRDTEAFF.